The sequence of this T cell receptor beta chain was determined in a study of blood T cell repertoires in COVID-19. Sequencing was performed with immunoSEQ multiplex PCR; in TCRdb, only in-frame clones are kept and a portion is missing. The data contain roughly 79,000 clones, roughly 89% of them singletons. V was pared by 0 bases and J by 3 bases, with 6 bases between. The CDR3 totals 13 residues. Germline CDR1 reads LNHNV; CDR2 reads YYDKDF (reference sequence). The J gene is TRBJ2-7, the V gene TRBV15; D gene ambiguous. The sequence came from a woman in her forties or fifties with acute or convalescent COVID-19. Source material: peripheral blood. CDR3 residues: CATSRERGYEQYF. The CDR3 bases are TGTGCCACCAGCAGAGAAAGAGGCTACGAGCAGTACTTC.